The source of this T cell receptor beta chain is a study of shared clonotypes between healthy human individuals. Study-wide findings and caveats: Researchers sampled only blood; tissue repertoires likely differ.

Comments on this clone: Its target is not known.

The germline V gene encodes CDR1 SGHTA and CDR2 FQGNSA. Trimming at V came to 4 bases and at J to 6 bases, leaving 5 bases not matched to a gene. This CDR3 comprises 13 residues. Every immunoSEQ plate was one replicate of a subset's evenly spread DNA. Methods used by the authors: Junction-only immunoSEQ data arrived without quality scores, meaning filtering differed. Clones were read by immunoSEQ multiplex PCR, and TCRdb kept only the in-frame ones, dropping some. That table is the source of V, J and clone size, and D and trimming were worked out from the DNA. The table has about half a million clones, over 75% seen once.

This clonotype originated in a woman aged 40 to 50 in good health. Some clones in this sample may be carry-over from other donors' samples. The sequenced material came from PBMCs. The J gene is TRBJ1-1, the V gene TRBV7-2; 7 positions match TRBD1. The CDR3 region has the DNA TGTGCCAGCAGCTCGACAGGGAGCGCTGAAGCTTTCTTT. Translation: CASSSTGSAEAFF.